Below, one TCR beta chain is given with its context. What it binds is not known. The CDR3 spans 13 residues. J lost 8 bases, V lost 5 bases, and 1 base had no gene match. The data stem from a study of T cell responses to AZD1222 COVID-19 vaccine. General study results and limits: There were mostly white British donors and more females than males, and clonal diversity was possibly underestimated. Baseline seropositivity characterized only six AZD1222 recipients.

This table comes from immunoSEQ multiplex PCR, and its TCRdb copy is limited to in-frame clones, with some not included. The sample holds about 120,000 clones, approximately 90% seen once. The sequence was obtained from an adult who received the AZD1222 COVID-19 vaccine. This material consisted of peripheral blood, taken 28 days after the second AZD1222 dose. V gene TRBV12-3 or TRBV12-4 combines with J gene TRBJ1-6, with TRBD1 matching 9 bases. DNA for the CDR3: TGTGCCAGCAGTACAGGGGGCTATTCACCCCTCCACTTT. Encoded protein: CASSTGGYSPLHF.